Below, 31 T cell receptor beta chains from the same sample are listed, as sequenced in a study of blood T cell repertoires in COVID-19 (dated by TCRdb to 2020 to 2021). Library creation used the immunoSEQ multiplex PCR assay. As stored in TCRdb, this immuneACCESS dataset retains in-frame rearrangements with V and J assigned. A fraction of the clones does not appear; measured against another copy, unresolved V genes explain less than half of the discrepancy, and the remainder lacks a known reason. The sample records 200,000 to 250,000 clones, 65% to 90% of which are singletons. Jointly, the top ten make up 5% to 6.5% of the sample. Sequencing was performed on peripheral blood. Receptors were obtained from a man aged 50-59 years with COVID-19, enrolled during active disease.

This rearrangement joins TRBV2 to TRBJ2-5; 12 bases map to TRBD2. Trimming removed 5 bases from V and 0 bases from J; junction bases left unmatched: 4. Germline V gene sequence: CDR1 SNHLY, CDR2 FYNNEI. This CDR3 has 16 amino acids. The DNA of the CDR3 is TGTGCCAGCAGTAATCTAGCGGGGGGGTACCAAGAGACCCAGTACTTC. Residues: CASSNLAGGYQETQYF.

The V and J genes are TRBV7-2 and TRBJ1-6; D is undetermined. Germline CDR1 is SGHTA and CDR2 is FQGNSA. This CDR3 region has 13 residues. Deletions cut 1 base from V and 9 bases from J, with 7 bases between. The CDR3 region is CASSLERRSPLHF. CDR3 bases: TGTGCCAGCAGCTTAGAGCGGCGTTCACCCCTCCACTTT.

V usage is TRBV6-4 and J usage is TRBJ2-1, with 10 bases that match TRBD2. This CDR3 has 14 amino acids. V lost 5 bases and J lost 8; bases outside the gene matches: 6. CDR1 is MRHNA and CDR2 is SNTAGT in the germline V gene. CDR3 coding DNA: TGTGCCAGCAGTACAAGCGGGGGGGCATATGAGCAGTTCTTC. Translating gives CASSTSGGAYEQFF.

V gene TRBV7-6 combines with J gene TRBJ2-3, with a tentative D call TRBD2 (5 bases). The V end lost 6 bases, the J end lost 2 bases, and 9 bases lay between the germline ends. The germline V gene has CDR1 SGHVS and CDR2 FNYEAQ. The CDR3 is 13 amino acids. The CDR3 loop reads CASSYGVTDTQYF. The CDR3 DNA is TGTGCCAGCAGTTACGGGGTCACAGATACGCAGTATTTT.

The genes are TRBV7-8 and TRBJ1-5, with D unclear. The germline V and J ends were trimmed by 2 bases and 2 bases, with 10 bases remaining between them. The CDR3 has 15 residues. Germline loops: CDR1 SGHVS, CDR2 FQNEAQ. This chain's CDR3 is CASSLLGVGNQPQHF. DNA of the CDR3: TGTGCCAGCAGCTTACTAGGAGTTGGCAATCAGCCCCAGCATTTT.

The chain links TRBV5-5 to TRBJ1-5; TRBD1 agrees at 11 bases. The V segment lost 6 bases and the J segment 4 bases; nucleotides outside the gene matches: 15. The CDR3 contains 18 residues. Germline V gene sequence: CDR1 SGHKS, CDR2 YYEKEE (reference sequence). CDR3 region: CASTRGPGTGGENQPQHF. In DNA form, the CDR3 reads TGTGCCAGCACCCGGGGACCCGGGACAGGGGGAGAGAATCAGCCCCAGCATTTT. The complete variable domain, with remaining parts taken from reference TRBV5-5 and TRBJ1-5, reads DAGVTQSPTHLIKTRGQQVTLRCSPISGHKSVSWYQQVLGQGPQFIFQYYEKEERGRGNFPDRFSARQFPNYSSELNVNALLLGDSALYLCASTRGPGTGGENQPQHFGDGTRLSIL.

This clone was counted once. The chain joins TRBV11-2 to TRBJ1-4, with a possible D match to TRBD1 (5 bases). CDR1 and CDR2 from the germline V gene are SGHAT and FQNNGV. The ends were cut back, 5 bases at V and 6 bases at J, with 10 bases in the middle. The CDR3 has 13 amino acids. The CDR3 sequence: CASSPGLDEKLFF. The CDR3 nucleotides are TGTGCCAGCAGCCCGGGACTCGATGAAAAACTGTTTTTT.

This clone is a singleton in its sample. The chain employs TRBV27 and TRBJ2-5; D is unclear. The CDR3 has 16 amino acids. CDR1 is MNHEY, CDR2 SMNVEV, per germline (reference sequence). Trimming removed 5 bases from V and 2 bases from J, with 18 bases in between. This CDR3 reads CASSPLESMVQETQYF. The CDR3 region has the DNA TGTGCCAGCAGTCCCCTCGAATCTATGGTGCAAGAGACCCAGTACTTC.

The genes are TRBV11-2 and TRBJ1-6; D remains unclear. Germline CDR1 and CDR2: SGHAT and FQNNGV. V was trimmed by 6 bases and J by 5 bases, leaving 5 bases between them. CDR3 size: 12 residues. The CDR3 loop reads CASSLNNSPLHF. CDR3 DNA: TGTGCCAGCAGTCTAAATAATTCACCCCTCCACTTT.

This clone turned up a few times. The chain combines TRBV5-1 with TRBJ1-6, with a weak D call TRBD1 (5 bases). This CDR3 is 15 amino acids long. Trimming removed 0 bases from V and 8 bases from J, with 12 bases in between. The germline V gene encodes CDR1 SGHRS and CDR2 YFSETQ. The CDR3 DNA reads as TGCGCCAGCAGCTTGGGGTCGGACACCCATTCACCCCTCCACTTT. Translation: CASSLGSDTHSPLHF.

The chain couples TRBV29-1 to TRBJ1-2; 9 bases map to TRBD1. The CDR3 is 13 amino acids. Germline lookup yields CDR1 SQVTM and CDR2 ANQGSEA. V shed 5 bases, J shed 6 bases, and the junction held 7 bases outside the gene matches. The CDR3 protein is CSVMGQGKNGYTF. The CDR3 DNA sequence: TGCAGCGTTATGGGACAGGGAAAGAATGGCTACACCTTC.

J is TRBJ2-3 and V is TRBV6-1; 8 nucleotides agree with TRBD2. Germline CDR1 is MNHNS and CDR2 is SASEGT. This CDR3 spans 14 amino acids. The V and J ends lost 3 bases and 5 bases, in that order; junction bases with no gene match: 4. CDR3 sequence reads: CASSEWGLEDTQYF. CDR3 nucleotides: TGTGCCAGCAGTGAGTGGGGACTAGAAGATACGCAGTATTTT.

The chain joins TRBV3-1 (or the pseudogene TRBV3-2) to TRBJ2-3; 9 nucleotides agree with TRBD2. Germline V CDR1 and CDR2: LGHDT, YNNKEL (reference sequence). V dropped 10 bases and J dropped 4; count of bases not matched to a gene: 9. This CDR3 region has 14 residues. The CDR3 nucleotides read TGTGCCACCTCCGCGCGGGGGGGCCCAGATACGCAGTATTTT. This gives the protein CATSARGGPDTQYF.

The sample holds a few counts of this clone. J is TRBJ2-5 and V is TRBV13; 12 bases align to TRBD2. The germline V gene encodes CDR1 PRHDT and CDR2 FYEKMQ (reference sequence). J gave up 2 bases and V 2 bases, and 6 bases lay outside the gene matches. CDR3 size: 17 residues. CDR3 sequence (DNA): TGTGCCAGCAGCTTAACTAGCGGGGGGACCTTACAAGAGACCCAGTACTTC. This codes for CASSLTSGGTLQETQYF.

This chain joins TRBV5-1 and TRBJ2-2, with 10 positions matching TRBD1. The germline V gene has CDR1 SGHRS and CDR2 YFSETQ. The CDR3 runs 16 residues. After removal of 4 bases from V and 3 bases from J, the junction contained 6 bases not matched to a gene. CDR3: CASSPTGGSYTGELFF. The CDR3 nucleotides read TGCGCCAGCAGCCCGACAGGGGGCTCATACACCGGGGAGCTGTTTTTT. Filled out from reference TRBV5-1 and TRBJ2-2, the complete variable domain reads KAGVTQTPRYLIKTRGQQVTLSCSPISGHRSVSWYQQTPGQGLQFLFEYFSETQRNKGNFPGRFSGRQFSNSRSEMNVSTLELGDSALYLCASSPTGGSYTGELFFGEGSRLTVL.

The J gene is TRBJ2-5, the V gene TRBV29-1; D gene ambiguous. Trimming took 2 bases from V and 1 from J, leaving 5 bases between them. The CDR3 spans 12 residues. From germline, CDR1 is SQVTM and CDR2 ANQGSEA. The CDR3 nucleotides are TGCAGCGTTGAACCAGGCCAAGAGACCCAGTACTTC. It codes for CSVEPGQETQYF.

The rearrangement uses TRBV7-9 and TRBJ1-2; D unresolved. The CDR3 covers 15 residues. Trimming pared 1 base from V and 4 bases from J, leaving 13 bases between. Germline V gene lookup returns CDR1 SEHNR and CDR2 FQNEAQ (reference sequence). CDR3 coding DNA: TGTGCCAGCAGCTTAGAAGTCCGCGGTAGCTATGGCTACACCTTC. Its protein product is CASSLEVRGSYGYTF.

The chain couples TRBV6-5 to TRBJ1-4; the D is unclear. CDR1 is MNHEY and CDR2 is SVGAGI in the germline V gene. Trimming removed 2 bases at V and 5 bases at J, with 12 bases between. The CDR3 spans 15 residues. The CDR3 nucleotides read TGTGCCAGCAGTTACAATCAGGCTACCAATGAAAAACTGTTTTTT. Residues: CASSYNQATNEKLFF.

The V gene is TRBV6-5, the J gene TRBJ1-2; D might be TRBD1 (5 bases). V was clipped by 7 bases and J by 0 bases, with 15 bases between them. Looked up from germline, CDR1 is MNHEY and CDR2 is SVGAGI. This CDR3 has 15 residues. The CDR3 bases are TGTGCCAGCACCCACGGAGCAGGGCCTAACTATGGCTACACCTTC. This translates into CASTHGAGPNYGYTF.

The rearrangement joins TRBV14 to TRBJ2-2; D is possibly TRBD2 (7 bases). The CDR3 has 17 amino acids. CDR1 is SGHDN, CDR2 FVKESK, per germline. Trimming removed 0 bases at V and 5 bases at J, with 16 bases between. CDR3 residues: CASSQDSSRGRTGELFF. The CDR3 DNA sequence: TGTGCCAGCAGCCAAGATTCGTCGCGGGGGCGGACCGGGGAGCTGTTTTTT.

The V and J genes are TRBV7-2 and TRBJ2-2; TRBD1 is a possible D gene (5 bases). Germline CDR1 reads SGHTA; CDR2 reads FQGNSA. CDR3 size: 15 residues. V lost 6 bases to trimming and J lost 0 bases, with 11 bases between them. The CDR3 nucleotides read TGTGCCAGCAGTTCTGACAGCGCGAACACCGGGGAGCTGTTTTTT. It encodes CASSSDSANTGELFF.

This clone was detected only a few times. The chain links TRBV9 to TRBJ2-6; 9 positions match TRBD1. J gave up 4 bases and V 3 bases, and 8 bases lay outside the gene matches. CDR3 length: 17 residues. Germline lookup yields CDR1 SGDLS and CDR2 YYNGEE. The CDR3 here is CASSATGGATGANVLTF. The CDR3 region has the DNA TGTGCCAGCAGCGCAACAGGGGGCGCGACAGGGGCCAACGTCCTGACTTTC. The whole variable domain, filled in from reference TRBV9 and TRBJ2-6, reads DSGVTQTPKHLITATGQRVTLRCSPRSGDLSVYWYQQSLDQGLQFLIQYYNGEERAKGNILERFSAQQFPDLHSELNLSSLELGDSALYFCASSATGGATGANVLTFGAGSRLTVL.

This clone was detected only a few times. J is TRBJ1-3 and V is TRBV19; D not certain. Looked up from germline, CDR1 is LNHDA and CDR2 is SQIVND (reference sequence). This CDR3 is built from 14 residues. Deletions cut 5 bases from V and 0 bases from J, with 8 bases between. The CDR3 nucleotides are TGTGCCAGTAGTGAAGCCTTCTCTGGAAACACCATATATTTT. Protein product: CASSEAFSGNTIYF.

The genes are TRBV19 and TRBJ2-7, with TRBD1 identical over 9 bases. V lost 3 bases, J lost 3 bases, and 9 bases stayed unmatched. CDR3 size: 16 residues. Germline CDR1 and CDR2: LNHDA and SQIVND (reference sequence). CDR3 DNA sequence: TGTGCCAGTAGTATGGACCTGGGACAGGGAAACTACGAGCAGTACTTC. It is translated as CASSMDLGQGNYEQYF.

The chain has TRBV12-3 or TRBV12-4 and TRBJ1-2; D not resolved. The CDR3 extends over 11 amino acids. V was trimmed by 3 bases and J by 5 bases, leaving 4 bases between them. CDR3 in DNA: TGTGCCAGCAGTTTTCTATATGGCTACACCTTC. Residues: CASSFLYGYTF.

This clone has more than one count but fewer than ten. The same CDR3 also results from other DNA sequences found in this sample. The rearrangement uses TRBV7-3 and TRBJ2-2; D call uncertain. This CDR3 is built from 12 residues. The germline V and J ends were trimmed by 3 bases and 7 bases, with 6 bases remaining between them. Germline CDR1 SGHTA, CDR2 FQGTGA. The CDR3 DNA follows: TGTGCCAGCAGCTTTCATAGCGGGGAGCTGTTTTTT. This translates into CASSFHSGELFF. The variable domain in full, completed from reference TRBV7-3 and TRBJ2-2, reads GAGVSQTPSNKVTEKGKYVELRCDPISGHTALYWYRQSLGQGPEFLIYFQGTGAADDSGLPNDRFFAVRPEGSVSTLKIQRTERGDSAVYLCASSFHSGELFFGEGSRLTVL.

This chain connects TRBV7-9 to TRBJ2-2; 9 bases line up with TRBD2. The CDR3 is 16 amino acids. Looked up from germline, CDR1 is SEHNR and CDR2 is FQNEAQ (reference sequence). The junction had 12 bases not matched to a gene; V was cut back by 6 bases and J by 7 bases. The CDR3 spells CASRPPGTSLSGELFF. CDR3 sequence (DNA): TGTGCCAGCAGGCCCCCCGGGACTAGCTTAAGCGGGGAGCTGTTTTTT.

The chain recombines TRBV3-1 (or the pseudogene TRBV3-2) with TRBJ2-5; D remains unclear. The CDR3 is 12 residues long. Germline CDR1 and CDR2: LGHDT and YNNKEL (reference sequence). The V and J ends lost 3 bases and 5 bases respectively, with 7 bases between them. The CDR3 region has the DNA TGTGCCAGCAGCCAGTACGGGGAGACCCAGTACTTC. Translated: CASSQYGETQYF.

This rearrangement joins TRBV27 to TRBJ1-2, with TRBD1 matching 7 bases. The J segment lost 4 bases and the V segment lost 6 bases, leaving 11 bases of the junction unmatched. Germline values: CDR1 MNHEY, CDR2 SMNVEV (reference sequence). The length of the CDR3 is 15 residues. The CDR3 DNA reads as TGTGCCAGCAGGCTGAGGGACAGCTTTATCTATGGCTACACCTTC. Amino acids: CASRLRDSFIYGYTF.

The chain couples TRBV18 to TRBJ1-1; the D gene is possibly TRBD1 (5 bases). The V gene lost 8 bases and the J gene lost 4 bases, with 17 bases spanning the gap. CDR3 length: 14 amino acids. Germline CDR1 KGHSH, CDR2 LQKENI. The CDR3: CASTVDRWATEAFF. Written as DNA, the CDR3 is TGTGCCAGCACCGTCGACAGATGGGCCACTGAAGCTTTCTTT.

This sequence joins TRBV20-1 and TRBJ1-2; no clear D. This CDR3 has 11 amino acids. Germline V CDR1 and CDR2: DFQATT, SNEGSKA (reference sequence). Trimming removed 3 bases from V and 4 bases from J, with 6 bases in between. The CDR3 reads CSASGSYGYTF. Written as DNA, the CDR3 is TGCAGTGCTAGCGGGAGCTATGGCTACACCTTC.